This T cell receptor (beta chain) was observed in a study of blood T cell repertoires in COVID-19. To note about this clone: The germline gene is not matched at one end of the junction; a read error may be the cause.

Method: immunoSEQ multiplex PCR; TCRdb's copy keeps in-frame clones and lacks some. Of under 250,000 clones listed, roughly four fifths are singletons. CDR3 length equals 15 residues. CDR1 and CDR2 from the germline V gene are LGHNA and YSLEER. V gene TRBV4-3 combines with J gene TRBJ1-1; tentative D call: TRBD1 (5 bases). The TCR sequence derives from a woman in her thirties or forties with acute or convalescent COVID-19. The sequenced material came from peripheral blood. As DNA, the CDR3 is TGCGCCAGCAGCCAAGGGGCCAGGGTGAAGACTGAAGCTTTCTTT. Translation gives CASSQGARVKTEAFF.